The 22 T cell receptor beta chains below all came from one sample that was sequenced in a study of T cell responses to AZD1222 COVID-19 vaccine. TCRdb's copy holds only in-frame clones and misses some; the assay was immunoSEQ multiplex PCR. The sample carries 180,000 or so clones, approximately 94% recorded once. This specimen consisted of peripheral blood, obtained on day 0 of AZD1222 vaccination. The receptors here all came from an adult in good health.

The CDR3: CASSTGFGNQPQHF. The CDR3, as DNA: TGTGCCAGCTCTACCGGGTTTGGCAATCAGCCCCAGCATTTT. The chain couples TRBV2 to TRBJ1-5; D uncertain. V lost 8 bases and J 2 bases, leaving 13 bases between the germline ends. The CDR3 is 14 residues long. The germline V gene has CDR1 SNHLY and CDR2 FYNNEI. The entire variable domain, with the rest obtained from reference TRBV2 and TRBJ1-5, is as follows: EPEVTQTPSHQVTQMGQEVILRCVPISNHLYFYWYRQILGQKVEFLVSFYNNEISEKSEIFDDQFSVERPDGSNFTLKIRSTKLEDSAMYFCASSTGFGNQPQHFGDGTRLSIL.

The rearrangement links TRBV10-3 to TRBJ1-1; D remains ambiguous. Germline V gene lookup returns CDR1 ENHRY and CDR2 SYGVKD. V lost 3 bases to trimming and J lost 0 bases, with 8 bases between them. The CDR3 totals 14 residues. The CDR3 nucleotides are TGTGCCATCAGTGATCCAGGAGTGAACACTGAAGCTTTCTTT. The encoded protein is CAISDPGVNTEAFF.

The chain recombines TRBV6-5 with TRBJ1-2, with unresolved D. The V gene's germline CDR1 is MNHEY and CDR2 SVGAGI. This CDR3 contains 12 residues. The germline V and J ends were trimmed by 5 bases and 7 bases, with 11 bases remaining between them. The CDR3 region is CASSQRRSGYTF. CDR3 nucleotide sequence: TGTGCCAGCAGTCAGCGGCGGTCTGGCTACACCTTC.

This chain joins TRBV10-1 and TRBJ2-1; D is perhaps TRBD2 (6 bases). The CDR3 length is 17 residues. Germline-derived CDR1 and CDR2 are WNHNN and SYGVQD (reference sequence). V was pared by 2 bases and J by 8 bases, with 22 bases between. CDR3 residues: CASSERVAALTGHEQFF. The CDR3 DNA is TGCGCCAGCAGTGAGCGGGTAGCGGCCCTAACGGGTCATGAGCAGTTCTTC.

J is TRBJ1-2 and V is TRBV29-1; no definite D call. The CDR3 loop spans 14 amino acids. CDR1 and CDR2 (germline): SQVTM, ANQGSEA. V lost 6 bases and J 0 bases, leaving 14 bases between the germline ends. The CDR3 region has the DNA TGCAGCGTCTCAGCCTCGATGGCTAACTATGGCTACACCTTC. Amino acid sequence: CSVSASMANYGYTF.

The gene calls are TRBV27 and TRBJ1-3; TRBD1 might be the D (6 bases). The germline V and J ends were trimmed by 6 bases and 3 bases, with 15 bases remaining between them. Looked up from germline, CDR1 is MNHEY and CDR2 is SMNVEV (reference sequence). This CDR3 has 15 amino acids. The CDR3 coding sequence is TGTGCCAGCAGCATCCAGGGGAAACTTGGAAACACCATATATTTT. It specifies CASSIQGKLGNTIYF.

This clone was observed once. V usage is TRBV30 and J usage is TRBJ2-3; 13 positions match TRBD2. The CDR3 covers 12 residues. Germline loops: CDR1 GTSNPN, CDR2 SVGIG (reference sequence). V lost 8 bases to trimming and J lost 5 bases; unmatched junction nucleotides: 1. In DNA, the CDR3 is TGTGCCCGACTAGCGGGGGGAGATACGCAGTATTTT. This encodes CARLAGGDTQYF. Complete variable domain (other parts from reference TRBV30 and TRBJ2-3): SQTIHQWPATLVQPVGSPLSLECTVEGTSNPNLYWYRQAAGRGLQLLFYSVGIGQISSEVPQNLSASRPQDRQFILSSKKLLLSDSGFYLCARLAGGDTQYFGPGTRLTVL.

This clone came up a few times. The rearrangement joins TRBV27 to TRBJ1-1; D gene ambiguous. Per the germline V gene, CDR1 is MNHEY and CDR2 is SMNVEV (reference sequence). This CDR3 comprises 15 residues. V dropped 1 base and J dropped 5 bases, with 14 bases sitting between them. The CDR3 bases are TGTGCCAGCAGTTTATTTGGCGGGATGGGTACTGAAGCTTTCTTT. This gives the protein CASSLFGGMGTEAFF.

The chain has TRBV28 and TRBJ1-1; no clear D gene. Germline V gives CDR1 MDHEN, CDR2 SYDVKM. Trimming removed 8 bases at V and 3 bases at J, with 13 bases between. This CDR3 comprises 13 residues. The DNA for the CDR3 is TGTGCCAGCGCAGAGGGCCCGGACACTGAAGCTTTCTTT. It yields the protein CASAEGPDTEAFF.

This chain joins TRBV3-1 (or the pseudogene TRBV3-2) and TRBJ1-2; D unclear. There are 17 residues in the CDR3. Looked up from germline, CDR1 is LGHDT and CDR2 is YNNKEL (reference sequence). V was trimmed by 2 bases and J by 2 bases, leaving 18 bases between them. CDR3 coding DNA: TGTGCCAGCAGCCAAATACGAGCCCCGGGCCGAAACTATGGCTACACCTTC. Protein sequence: CASSQIRAPGRNYGYTF.

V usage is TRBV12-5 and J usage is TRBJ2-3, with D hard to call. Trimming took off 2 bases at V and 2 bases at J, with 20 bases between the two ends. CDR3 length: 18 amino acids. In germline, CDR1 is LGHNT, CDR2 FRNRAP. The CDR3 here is CASGLYPKRGVPTDTQYF. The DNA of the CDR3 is TGTGCTAGTGGTTTGTACCCGAAGAGAGGTGTCCCCACAGATACGCAGTATTTT. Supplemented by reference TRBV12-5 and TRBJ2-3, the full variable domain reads DARVTQTPRHKVTEMGQEVTMRCQPILGHNTVFWYRQTMMQGLELLAYFRNRAPLDDSGMPKDRFSAEMPDATLATLKIQPSEPRDSAVYFCASGLYPKRGVPTDTQYFGPGTRLTVL.

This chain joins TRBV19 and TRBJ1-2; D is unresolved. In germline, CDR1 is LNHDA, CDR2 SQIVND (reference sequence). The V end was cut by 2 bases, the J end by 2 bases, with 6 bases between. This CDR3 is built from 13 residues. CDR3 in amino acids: CASSISGNYGYTF. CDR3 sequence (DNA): TGTGCCAGTAGTATAAGTGGAAACTATGGCTACACCTTC.

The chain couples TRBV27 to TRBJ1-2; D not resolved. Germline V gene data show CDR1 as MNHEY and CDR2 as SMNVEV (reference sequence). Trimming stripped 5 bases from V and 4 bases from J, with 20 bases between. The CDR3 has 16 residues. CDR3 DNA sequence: TGTGCCAGCAGTCCGGACTACCATGGAACAGTCTATGGCTACACCTTC. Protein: CASSPDYHGTVYGYTF.

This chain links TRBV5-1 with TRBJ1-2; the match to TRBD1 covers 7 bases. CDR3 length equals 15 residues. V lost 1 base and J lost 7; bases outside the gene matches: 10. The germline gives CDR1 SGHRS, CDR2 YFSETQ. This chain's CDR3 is CASSLQVTGAGGYTF. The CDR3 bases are TGCGCCAGCAGCTTGCAAGTCACAGGGGCGGGTGGCTACACCTTC.

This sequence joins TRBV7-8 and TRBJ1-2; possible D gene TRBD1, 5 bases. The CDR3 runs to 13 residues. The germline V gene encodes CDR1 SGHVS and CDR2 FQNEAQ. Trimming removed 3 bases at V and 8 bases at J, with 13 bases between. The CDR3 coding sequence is TGTGCCAGCAGCTTTGGGGGTGGAGGGGGCTACACCTTC. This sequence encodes CASSFGGGGGYTF.

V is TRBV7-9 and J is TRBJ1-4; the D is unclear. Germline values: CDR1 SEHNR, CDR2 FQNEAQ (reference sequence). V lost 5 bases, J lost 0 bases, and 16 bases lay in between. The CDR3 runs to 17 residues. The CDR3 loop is CASSPAPWRATNEKLFF. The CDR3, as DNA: TGTGCCAGCAGCCCCGCCCCCTGGAGGGCAACTAATGAAAAACTGTTTTTT.

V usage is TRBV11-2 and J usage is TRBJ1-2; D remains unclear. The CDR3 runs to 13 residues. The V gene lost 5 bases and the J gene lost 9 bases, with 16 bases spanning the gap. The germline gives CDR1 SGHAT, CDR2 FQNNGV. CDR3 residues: CASSRNFYVSYTF. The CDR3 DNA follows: TGTGCCAGCAGCCGAAATTTTTACGTCAGCTACACCTTC. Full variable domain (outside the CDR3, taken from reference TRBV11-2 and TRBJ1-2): EAGVAQSPRYKIIEKRQSVAFWCNPISGHATLYWYQQILGQGPKLLIQFQNNGVVDDSQLPKDRFSAERLKGVDSTLKIQPAKLEDSAVYLCASSRNFYVSYTFGSGTRLTVV.

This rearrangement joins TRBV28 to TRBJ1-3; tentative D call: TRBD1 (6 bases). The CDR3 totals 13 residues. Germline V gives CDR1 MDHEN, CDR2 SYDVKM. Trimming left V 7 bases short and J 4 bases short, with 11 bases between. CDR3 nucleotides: TGTGCCAGCAACTCGGGGGCAGGAAACACCATATATTTT. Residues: CASNSGAGNTIYF.

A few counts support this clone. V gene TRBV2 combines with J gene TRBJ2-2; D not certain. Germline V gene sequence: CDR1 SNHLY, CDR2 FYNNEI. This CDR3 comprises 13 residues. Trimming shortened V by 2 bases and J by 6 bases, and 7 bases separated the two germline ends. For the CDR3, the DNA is TGTGCCAGCAGTGAATTATCTGCCGGGGAGCTGTTTTTT. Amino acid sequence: CASSELSAGELFF.

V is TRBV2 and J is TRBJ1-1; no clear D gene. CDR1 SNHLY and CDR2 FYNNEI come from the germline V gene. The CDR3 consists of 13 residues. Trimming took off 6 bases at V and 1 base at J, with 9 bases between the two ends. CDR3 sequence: CASRELANTEAFF. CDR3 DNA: TGTGCCAGCAGGGAGTTGGCGAACACTGAAGCTTTCTTT.

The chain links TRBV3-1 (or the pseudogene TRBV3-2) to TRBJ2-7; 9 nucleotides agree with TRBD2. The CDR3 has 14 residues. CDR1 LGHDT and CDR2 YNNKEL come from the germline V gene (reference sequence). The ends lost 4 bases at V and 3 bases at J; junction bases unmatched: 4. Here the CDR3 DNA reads TGTGCCAGCAGCCGATCTAGCGGGGACTACGAGCAGTACTTC. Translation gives CASSRSSGDYEQYF.

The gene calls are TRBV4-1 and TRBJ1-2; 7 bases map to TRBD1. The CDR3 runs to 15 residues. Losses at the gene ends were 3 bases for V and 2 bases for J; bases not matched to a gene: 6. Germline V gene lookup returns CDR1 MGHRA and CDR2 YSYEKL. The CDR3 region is CASSQAGQNNYGYTF. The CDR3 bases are TGCGCCAGCAGCCAGGCGGGACAGAACAACTATGGCTACACCTTC.